A single sample gave rise to the 14 T cell receptor beta chains below, sequenced in a study of identical twins. TCRdb ran MiXCR on the 5' RACE reads and lists one entry per CDR3 protein. The sample includes about 240,000 distinct CDR3 sequences, approximately 7.8% of them seen just once. The same data also went into a second study, on yellow fever vaccine responses in identical twins.

The specimen was CD8+ T cells sorted from blood. The receptors shown here come from a woman under 30 in good health.

About this clonotype itself: Because the CDR3's place on the DNA is in doubt, the DNA is left out and the CDR3 is given as listed by TCRdb. The rearrangement links TRBV7-9 to TRBJ2-5; the D segment call TRBD1 is taken from the table without a DNA check. The length of the CDR3 is 15 amino acids, counting both ends. CDR1 is SEHNR and CDR2 is FQNEAQ in the germline V gene (reference sequence). Here the CDR3 reads CASSPTGGRILAQYF.

The V gene is TRBV9, the J gene TRBJ2-7, with a weak D call TRBD2 (7 bases). The CDR3 loop spans 13 amino acids. The germline gives CDR1 SGDLS, CDR2 YYNGEE. V was cut by 4 bases and J by 4 bases, with 12 bases left in between. CDR3 amino acids: CASSKGGDYEQYF. CDR3 bases: TGTGCCAGCAGCAAAGGGGGGGATTACGAGCAGTACTTC.

This clonotype was seen repeatedly, ten times or more. CDR3 sequence reads: CASSFPVQGYTQYF. The CDR3 region has the DNA TGTGCCAGCAGTTTCCCCGTACAGGGGTATACGCAGTATTTT. The gene calls are TRBV12-3 or TRBV12-4 and TRBJ2-3, with 7 bases fitting TRBD1. Unmatched junction bases numbered 7, after V lost 3 bases and J lost 7 bases. The CDR3 runs 14 residues.

This clonotype was observed a handful of times. V is TRBV10-3 and J is TRBJ2-2; perhaps TRBD1 as D (7 bases). The length of the CDR3 is 15 residues. Germline-derived CDR1 and CDR2 are ENHRY and SYGVKD. V was trimmed by 11 bases and J by 6 bases, leaving 22 bases between them. CDR3 residues: CAARGGRGVPGELFF. CDR3 coding DNA: TGTGCCGCCCGAGGGGGCCGCGGGGTTCCCGGGGAGCTGTTTTTT.

This clonotype was seen ten or more times. J is TRBJ2-7 and V is TRBV29-1; TRBD1 agrees at 9 bases. The V and J ends lost 0 bases and 5 bases, in that order; junction bases with no gene match: 8. Looked up from germline, CDR1 is SQVTM and CDR2 is ANQGSEA. This CDR3 has 15 residues. CDR3 DNA: TGCAGCGTTGAAGATCTTGGGGACAGGGCCCACGAGCAGTACTTC. Its protein product is CSVEDLGDRAHEQYF.

This chain links TRBV4-1 with TRBJ2-2, with a possible D match to TRBD2 (5 bases). V was shortened by 1 base and J by 1 base, with 10 bases between the two germline ends. CDR3 size: 16 residues. Germline CDR1 MGHRA, CDR2 YSYEKL. CDR3 sequence: CASSQVVGRNTGELFF. The CDR3 DNA reads TGCGCCAGCAGCCAAGTGGTGGGGAGGAACACCGGGGAGCTGTTTTTT.

In its sample, this clonotype was seen a few times. CDR3 DNA: TGTGCCAGCAGTTTTGTTGGTGAAGTCAGGGCGACGGGCGGGGAGCTGTTTTTT. Translation gives CASSFVGEVRATGGELFF. The J gene is TRBJ2-2, the V gene TRBV12-3 or TRBV12-4, with D possibly matching TRBD1 (5 bases). The CDR3 runs to 18 residues. Trimming left V 3 bases short and J 7 bases short, with 24 bases between.

Here the CDR3 reads CASSLVLWGTEVSTDTQYF. The DNA for the CDR3 is TGTGCCAGCAGCTTAGTGCTCTGGGGGACAGAAGTTAGCACAGATACGCAGTATTTT. J is TRBJ2-3 and V is TRBV7-6; 7 nucleotides agree with TRBD1. The CDR3 has 19 residues. With V trimmed by 1 base and J by 0 bases, 13 bases remained unmatched. Per the germline V gene, CDR1 is SGHVS and CDR2 is FNYEAQ.

This clonotype appeared a few times. The V and J genes are TRBV28 and TRBJ2-7, with a possible D match to TRBD1 (6 bases). The V and J ends lost 3 bases and 0 bases respectively, with 15 bases between them. This CDR3 comprises 16 residues. CDR1 is MDHEN, CDR2 SYDVKM, per germline. The CDR3 protein is CASSFKGHLSSYEQYV. CDR3 sequence (DNA): TGTGCCAGCAGTTTCAAGGGACACCTTAGCTCCTACGAGCAGTACGTC.

This clonotype was seen repeatedly, ten times or more. The chain uses TRBV29-1 and TRBJ2-1; D is possibly TRBD1 or TRBD2 (5 bases each). Trimming shortened V by 3 bases and J by 5 bases, and 14 bases separated the two germline ends. Germline CDR1 is SQVTM and CDR2 is ANQGSEA. The CDR3 spans 14 residues. CDR3 nucleotide sequence: TGCAGCGTTGAGAGGGGCAGGGAGAACAATGAGCAGTTCTTC. Translation: CSVERGRENNEQFF.

This clonotype was detected ten times or more. The DNA is left out, because the CDR3 cannot be placed on it with certainty; the CDR3 is given as TCRdb lists it. J is TRBJ2-5 and V is TRBV27. Ends included, the CDR3 has 13 residues. Germline V gives CDR1 MNHEY, CDR2 SMNVEV (reference sequence). This chain's CDR3 is CASSSSGQETQYF.

This sequence joins TRBV11-2 and TRBJ2-1, with TRBD2 matching over 7 bases. The CDR3 has 15 amino acids. Germline V gives CDR1 SGHAT, CDR2 FQNNGV. The V gene end was trimmed by 1 base and the J gene end by 5 bases; junction bases not matched to a gene: 5. In nucleotides, the CDR3 is TGTGCCAGCAGCTTAGTGACTAGCAGAGACAATGAGCAGTTCTTC. Translation: CASSLVTSRDNEQFF. The full variable domain, its missing parts supplied by reference TRBV11-2 and TRBJ2-1, is EAGVAQSPRYKIIEKRQSVAFWCNPISGHATLYWYQQILGQGPKLLIQFQNNGVVDDSQLPKDRFSAERLKGVDSTLKIQPAKLEDSAVYLCASSLVTSRDNEQFFGPGTRLTVL.

The table lists this clonotype with many counts. This chain connects TRBV28 to TRBJ2-4, with D perhaps TRBD2 (5 bases). The CDR3 extends over 16 amino acids. The V gene's germline CDR1 is MDHEN and CDR2 SYDVKM. The V end lost 5 bases, the J end lost 0 bases, and 14 bases lay between the germline ends. The CDR3 protein is CASSTIGETAKNIQYF. The CDR3 coding sequence is TGTGCCAGCAGTACCATCGGGGAAACAGCCAAAAACATTCAGTACTTC.

This chain joins TRBV7-8 and TRBJ2-3; the D gene is possibly TRBD2 (6 bases). With 0 bases removed from V and 5 bases from J, the gap between germline ends came to 18 bases. The V gene's germline CDR1 is SGHVS and CDR2 FQNEAQ. The CDR3 runs 17 residues. Here the CDR3 DNA reads TGTGCCAGCAGCTTAGCGAGGTTGGGGGGTTCTGAAGATACGCAGTATTTT. It codes for CASSLARLGGSEDTQYF.